This is a list of T cell receptor beta chains from one sample in a study of blood T cell repertoires in COVID-19. Sequencing used immunoSEQ multiplex PCR; TCRdb keeps in-frame clones, though not all of them. The repertoire has about 290,000 clones, around four fifths of them found once; the top ten carry 4% to 5%. The sequencing input was peripheral blood. These receptors were collected from a woman between 45 and 65 years old with active or convalescent COVID-19. Each CDR3 is given with its conserved first and last residue. The D gene is left open where the match is weak. Clone size is stated in some rows and not others, as once, few, many or a class when expanded.

NA,TRBV28,TRBJ2-7,NA,TGTGCCAGCAGTTTTAGATACGAGCAGTACTTC,CASSFRYEQYF
TRBD2,TRBV5-6,TRBJ2-2,NA,TGTGCCAGCAGCCCTGGACTAGCGGGATCCCAGTTTAGGGCCGGGGAGCTGTTTTTT,CASSPGLAGSQFRAGELFF
TRBD2,TRBV30,TRBJ2-4,many,TGTGCCTGGAGTATAGCGGGAGAGGCCATTCAGTACTTC,CAWSIAGEAIQYF
NA,TRBV5-5,TRBJ2-5,NA,TGTGCCAGCAGCTTGTTGGCAGGGCGGCGGGAGACCCAGTACTTC,CASSLLAGRRETQYF
TRBD2,TRBV27,TRBJ2-1,once,TGTGCCAGCAGTGGAGGACTAGCCACCTACAATGAGCAGTTCTTC,CASSGGLATYNEQFF
NA,TRBV7-9,TRBJ1-5,many,TGTGCCAGCAGCTTAGGACAGGGCAATCAGCCCCAGCATTTT,CASSLGQGNQPQHF
TRBD2,TRBV27,TRBJ2-7,few,TGTGCCAGCAGTTTTGGGGGCGGGAGGGGTTACGAGCAGTACTTC,CASSFGGGRGYEQYF
TRBD1,TRBV5-1,TRBJ1-1,NA,TGCGCCAGCAGGCCGGACAGGGGTGAAGCTTTCTTT,CASRPDRGEAFF
NA,TRBV30,TRBJ2-5,NA,TGTGCCTGGAGTGGGATAGCGGTACAGACCCAGTACTTC,CAWSGIAVQTQYF
TRBD2,TRBV14,TRBJ2-1,NA,TGTGCCAGCAGCCAATCGGCTAGCGGGACTGAGCAGTTCTTC,CASSQSASGTEQFF
NA,TRBV18,TRBJ2-7,NA,TGTGCCAGCTCACCACCTGAGACTACCCGGCGCGAGCAGTACTTC,CASSPPETTRREQYF
NA,TRBV2,TRBJ1-1,once,TGTGCCAGCAACCCGTGGGGGGACGAAGCTTTCTTT,CASNPWGDEAFF
TRBD1,TRBV10-3,TRBJ2-1,few,TGTGCCATCAGTCCGGGACAGGGACTGGGCAATGAGCAGTTCTTC,CAISPGQGLGNEQFF
TRBD2,TRBV7-2,TRBJ2-7,NA,TGTGCCAGCAGCTTGGGACTAGCTAGCTACGAGCAGTACTTC,CASSLGLASYEQYF
TRBD2,TRBV24-1,TRBJ2-1,NA,TGTGCCACCAGTGATGCTAGCGGAATCTCCTACAATGAGCAGTTCTTC,CATSDASGISYNEQFF
NA,TRBV19,TRBJ1-3,once,TGTGCCAGTAGTCCGGAGAGCTCTGGAAACACCATATATTTT,CASSPESSGNTIYF
TRBD2,TRBV6-5,TRBJ2-5,many,TGTGCCAGCAGTTACGTAGCGGGAGCCGAGACCCAGTACTTC,CASSYVAGAETQYF
TRBD2,TRBV7-3,TRBJ2-1,once,TGTGCCAGCAGCCCAACTAGCGGGAGGGCCTGGAATGAGCAGTTCTTC,CASSPTSGRAWNEQFF
NA,TRBV2,TRBJ2-7,NA,TGTGCCAGCAGATTTAGACAGGTCCCTGGCGAGCAGTACTTC,CASRFRQVPGEQYF
NA,TRBV5-1,TRBJ1-6,NA,TGCGCCAGCAGCTCCGTCCCTGATAATTCACCCCTCCACTTT,CASSSVPDNSPLHF
NA,TRBV5-1,TRBJ1-1,NA,TGCGCCAGCAGCTTGGTACCCCACCGACAGAACACTGAAGCTTTCTTT,CASSLVPHRQNTEAFF
TRBD2,TRBV2,TRBJ2-1,NA,TGTGCCAGCAGTGATAGGACTAGCGGGAACAATGAGCAGTTCTTC,CASSDRTSGNNEQFF
NA,TRBV4-1,TRBJ1-2,NA,TGCGCCAGCAGCCACCAAGCGGGATTGAGCTATGGCTACACCTTC,CASSHQAGLSYGYTF
NA,TRBV5-4,TRBJ2-3,NA,TGTGCCAGCAGCCCCTTGGGAGGCCCCTTGGATACGCAGTATTTT,CASSPLGGPLDTQYF
TRBD2,TRBV19,TRBJ2-3,NA,TGTGCCAGTAGTATACCCCCGGGAGGGGGCACAGATACGCAGTATTTT,CASSIPPGGGTDTQYF
TRBD1,TRBV28,TRBJ1-5,NA,TGTGCCAGCAGTTTGCGGGACAGGGCCTATAGCAATCAGCCCCAGCATTTT,CASSLRDRAYSNQPQHF
TRBD2,TRBV28,TRBJ2-2,NA,TGTGCCAGCACCACCACGGGGGGAACCGGGGAGCTGTTTTTT,CASTTTGGTGELFF
TRBD1,TRBV30,TRBJ1-2,NA,TGTGCCTGGAGGCTCCTACAGGGGGCGAACTATGGCTACACCTTC,CAWRLLQGANYGYTF
NA,TRBV6-5,TRBJ2-7,NA,TGTGCCAGCAGTTACCCCGGGTGGAGCGAGCAGTACTTC,CASSYPGWSEQYF
NA,TRBV11-2,TRBJ1-2,once,TGTGCCAGCAGCTCCCTAGGACTGACGGAAGGCTACACCTTC,CASSSLGLTEGYTF
NA,TRBV19,TRBJ1-2,NA,TGTGCCAGTAGTATCAGGGCCCGCGACTATGGCTACACCTTC,CASSIRARDYGYTF
TRBD2,TRBV10-3,TRBJ2-3,once,TGTGCCGCGAGCGGGACTAGCGGGAGGGTGACAGATACGCAGTATTTT,CAASGTSGRVTDTQYF
NA,TRBV5-6,TRBJ1-4,NA,TGTGCCAGCAGCTTTAAAGGGGACTATAATGAAAAACTGTTTTTT,CASSFKGDYNEKLFF
NA,TRBV19,TRBJ1-5,NA,TGTGCCAGTAGTCCCTCGGGGTGGGCGGGCAATCAGCCCCAGCATTTT,CASSPSGWAGNQPQHF
NA,TRBV5-1,TRBJ2-7,NA,TGCGCCAGCAACCCCCCCGGGGGTACCTACGAGCAGTACTTC,CASNPPGGTYEQYF
NA,TRBV7-9,TRBJ1-1,NA,TGTGCCAGCAGCTTAACAGGTACAGGTCTCACTGAAGCTTTCTTT,CASSLTGTGLTEAFF
TRBD2,TRBV5-4,TRBJ2-7,NA,TGTGCCAGCAGCTTGGGGCTAGCGGGAGGTTACGAGCAGTACTTC,CASSLGLAGGYEQYF
TRBD2,TRBV13,TRBJ2-1,NA,TGTGCCAGCTCTAGCGGGAGGGTCTTTAATGAGCAGTTCTTC,CASSSGRVFNEQFF
NA,TRBV5-1,TRBJ1-5,NA,TGCGCCAGCAGCACCCAGGGGCCCCCTCAGCCCCAGCATTTT,CASSTQGPPQPQHF
NA,TRBV15,TRBJ2-1,NA,TGTGCCACCAGCAGAGGAGGACGGGAGCTAAATGAGCAGTTCTTC,CATSRGGRELNEQFF
TRBD2,TRBV2,TRBJ2-2,NA,TGTGCCAGCAGTGCAGATATCCTAGCGGGAGGATTTCGGAACACCGGGGAGCTGTTTTTT,CASSADILAGGFRNTGELFF